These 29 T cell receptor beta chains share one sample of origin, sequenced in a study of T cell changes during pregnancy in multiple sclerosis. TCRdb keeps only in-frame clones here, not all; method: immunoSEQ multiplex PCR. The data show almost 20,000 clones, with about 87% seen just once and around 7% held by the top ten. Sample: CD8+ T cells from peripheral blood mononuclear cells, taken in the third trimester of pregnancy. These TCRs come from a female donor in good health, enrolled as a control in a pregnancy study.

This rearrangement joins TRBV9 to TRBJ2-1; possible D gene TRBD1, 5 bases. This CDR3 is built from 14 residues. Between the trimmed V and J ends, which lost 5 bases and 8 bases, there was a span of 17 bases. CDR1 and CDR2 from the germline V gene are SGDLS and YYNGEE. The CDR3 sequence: CASRPTGGDDEQFF. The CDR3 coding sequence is TGTGCCAGCAGACCTACAGGTGGCGATGATGAGCAGTTCTTC.

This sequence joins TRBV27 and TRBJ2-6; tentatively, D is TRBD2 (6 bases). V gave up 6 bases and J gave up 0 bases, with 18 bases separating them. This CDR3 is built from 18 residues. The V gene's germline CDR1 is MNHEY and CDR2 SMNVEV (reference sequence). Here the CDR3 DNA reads TGTGCCAGCAGACTAGCACGAAGCGCCGACTCTGGGGCCAACGTCCTGACTTTC. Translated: CASRLARSADSGANVLTF.

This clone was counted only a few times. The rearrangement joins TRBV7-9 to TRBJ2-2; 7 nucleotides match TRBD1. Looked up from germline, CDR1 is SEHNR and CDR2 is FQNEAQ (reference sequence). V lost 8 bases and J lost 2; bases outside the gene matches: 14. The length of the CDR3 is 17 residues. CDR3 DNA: TGTGCCAGCGGGGACAGCGCTAAATTTCGTAACACCGGGGAGCTGTTTTTT. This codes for CASGDSAKFRNTGELFF.

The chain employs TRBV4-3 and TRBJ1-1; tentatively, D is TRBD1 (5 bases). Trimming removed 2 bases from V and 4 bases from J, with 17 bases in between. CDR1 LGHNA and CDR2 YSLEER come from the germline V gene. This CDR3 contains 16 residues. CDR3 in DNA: TGCGCCAGCAGCCAAACCTCCTCAGGGATGGGCACTGAAGCTTTCTTT. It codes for CASSQTSSGMGTEAFF.

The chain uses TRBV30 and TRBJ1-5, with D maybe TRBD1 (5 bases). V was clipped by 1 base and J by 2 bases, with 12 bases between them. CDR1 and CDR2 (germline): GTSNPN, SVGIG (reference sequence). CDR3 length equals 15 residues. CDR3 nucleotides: TGTGCCTGGAGTGGGGGCAAAGGGGGCAATCAGCCCCAGCATTTT. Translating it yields CAWSGGKGGNQPQHF.

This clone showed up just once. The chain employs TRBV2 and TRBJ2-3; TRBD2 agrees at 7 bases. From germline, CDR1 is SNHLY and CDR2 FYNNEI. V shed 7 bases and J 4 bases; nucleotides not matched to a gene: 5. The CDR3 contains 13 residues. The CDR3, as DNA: TGTGCCAGCATCGGCGGGAGAGCAGATACGCAGTATTTT. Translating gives CASIGGRADTQYF.

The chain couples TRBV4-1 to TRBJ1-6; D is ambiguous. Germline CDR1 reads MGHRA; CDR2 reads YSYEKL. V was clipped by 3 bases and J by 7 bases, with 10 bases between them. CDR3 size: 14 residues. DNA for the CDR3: TGCGCCAGCAGCCAGAAGATAGCCAATTCACCCCTCCACTTT. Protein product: CASSQKIANSPLHF.

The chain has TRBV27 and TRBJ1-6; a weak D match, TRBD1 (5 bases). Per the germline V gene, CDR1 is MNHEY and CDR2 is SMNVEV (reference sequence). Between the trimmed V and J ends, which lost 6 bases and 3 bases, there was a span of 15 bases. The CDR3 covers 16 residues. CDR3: CASSLTGVLYNSPLHF. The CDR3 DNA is TGTGCCAGCAGCCTTACAGGAGTCCTCTATAATTCACCCCTCCACTTT.

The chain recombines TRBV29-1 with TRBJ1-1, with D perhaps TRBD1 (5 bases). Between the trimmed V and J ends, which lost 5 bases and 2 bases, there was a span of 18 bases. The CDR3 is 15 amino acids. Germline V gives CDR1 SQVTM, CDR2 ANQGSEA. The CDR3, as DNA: TGCAGCGTTCGTTTTTCCCCGGGGGTAAACACTGAAGCTTTCTTT. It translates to CSVRFSPGVNTEAFF.

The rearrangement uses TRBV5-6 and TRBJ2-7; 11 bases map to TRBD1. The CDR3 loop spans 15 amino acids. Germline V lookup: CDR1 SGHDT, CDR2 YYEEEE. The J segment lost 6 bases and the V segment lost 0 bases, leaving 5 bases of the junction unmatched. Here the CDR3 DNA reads TGTGCCAGCAGCTTGGGAGGGACAGGGGGTCTCGAGCAGTACTTC. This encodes CASSLGGTGGLEQYF.

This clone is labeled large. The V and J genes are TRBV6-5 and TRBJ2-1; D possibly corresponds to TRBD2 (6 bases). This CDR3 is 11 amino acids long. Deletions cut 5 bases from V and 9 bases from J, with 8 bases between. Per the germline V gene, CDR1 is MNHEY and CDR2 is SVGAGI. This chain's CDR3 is CASSHGGEQFF. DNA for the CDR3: TGTGCCAGCAGTCACGGGGGTGAGCAGTTCTTC.

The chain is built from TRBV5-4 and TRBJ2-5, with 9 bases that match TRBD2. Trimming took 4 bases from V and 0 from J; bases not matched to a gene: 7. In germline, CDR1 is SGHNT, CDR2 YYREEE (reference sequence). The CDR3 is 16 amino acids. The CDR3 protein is CASSLIAGADQETQYF. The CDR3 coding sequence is TGTGCCAGCAGCCTCATAGCGGGAGCGGACCAAGAGACCCAGTACTTC.

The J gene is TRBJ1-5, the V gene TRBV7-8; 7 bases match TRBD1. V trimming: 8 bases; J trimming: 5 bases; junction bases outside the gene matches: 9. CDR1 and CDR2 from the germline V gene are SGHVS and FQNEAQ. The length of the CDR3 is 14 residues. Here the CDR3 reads CASLGNQGDQPQHF. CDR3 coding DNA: TGTGCCAGCCTCGGGAATCAGGGGGATCAGCCCCAGCATTTT.

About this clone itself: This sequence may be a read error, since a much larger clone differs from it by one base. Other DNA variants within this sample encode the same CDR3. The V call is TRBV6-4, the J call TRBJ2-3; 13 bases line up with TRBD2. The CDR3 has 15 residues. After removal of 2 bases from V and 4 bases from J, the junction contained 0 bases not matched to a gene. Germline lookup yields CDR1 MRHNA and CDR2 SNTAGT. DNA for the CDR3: TGTGCCAGCAGTGACACTAGCGGGGGGGCAGATACGCAGTATTTT. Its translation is CASSDTSGGADTQYF.

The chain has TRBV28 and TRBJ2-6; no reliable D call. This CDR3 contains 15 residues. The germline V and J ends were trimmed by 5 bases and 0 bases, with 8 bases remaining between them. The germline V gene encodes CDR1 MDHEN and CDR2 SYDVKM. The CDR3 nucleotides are TGTGCCAGCAGTACCGAGAGCTCTGGGGCCAACGTCCTGACTTTC. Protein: CASSTESSGANVLTF.

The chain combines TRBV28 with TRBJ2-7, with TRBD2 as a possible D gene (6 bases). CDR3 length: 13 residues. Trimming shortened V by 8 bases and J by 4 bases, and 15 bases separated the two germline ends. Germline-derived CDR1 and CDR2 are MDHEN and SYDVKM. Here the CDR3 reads CASALRGLYEQYF. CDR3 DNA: TGTGCCAGCGCTTTACGGGGGTTGTACGAGCAGTACTTC.

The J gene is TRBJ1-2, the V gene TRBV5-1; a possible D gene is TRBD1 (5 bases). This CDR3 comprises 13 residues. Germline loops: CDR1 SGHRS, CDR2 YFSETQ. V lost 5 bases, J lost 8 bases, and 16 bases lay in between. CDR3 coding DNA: TGCGCCAGCAGTCTCGACGGGGGTGGAGGCTACACCTTC. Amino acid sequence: CASSLDGGGGYTF.

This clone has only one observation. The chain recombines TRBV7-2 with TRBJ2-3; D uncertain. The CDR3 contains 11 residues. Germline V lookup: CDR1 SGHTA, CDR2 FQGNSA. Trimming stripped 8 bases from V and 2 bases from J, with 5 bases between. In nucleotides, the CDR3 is TGTGCCAGCTCCTTCACAGATACGCAGTATTTT. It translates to CASSFTDTQYF.

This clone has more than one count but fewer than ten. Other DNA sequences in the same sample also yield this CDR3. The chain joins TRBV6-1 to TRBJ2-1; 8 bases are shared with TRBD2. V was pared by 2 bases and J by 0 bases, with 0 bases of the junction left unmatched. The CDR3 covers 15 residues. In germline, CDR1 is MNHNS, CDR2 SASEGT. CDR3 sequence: CASSELAGSYNEQFF. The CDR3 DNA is TGTGCCAGCAGTGAACTAGCGGGCTCCTACAATGAGCAGTTCTTC.

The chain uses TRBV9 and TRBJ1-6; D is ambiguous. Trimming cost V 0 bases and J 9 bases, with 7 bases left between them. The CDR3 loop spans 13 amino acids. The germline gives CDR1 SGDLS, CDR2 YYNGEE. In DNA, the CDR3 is TGTGCCAGCAGCGTAGGAGTGTTTTCACCCCTCCACTTT. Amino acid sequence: CASSVGVFSPLHF.

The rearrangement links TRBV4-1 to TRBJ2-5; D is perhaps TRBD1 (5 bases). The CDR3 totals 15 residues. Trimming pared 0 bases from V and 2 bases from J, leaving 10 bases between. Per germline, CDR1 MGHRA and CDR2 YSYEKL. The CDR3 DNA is TGCGCCAGCAGCCAAGATAGGGGAAATCAAGAGACCCAGTACTTC. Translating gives CASSQDRGNQETQYF.

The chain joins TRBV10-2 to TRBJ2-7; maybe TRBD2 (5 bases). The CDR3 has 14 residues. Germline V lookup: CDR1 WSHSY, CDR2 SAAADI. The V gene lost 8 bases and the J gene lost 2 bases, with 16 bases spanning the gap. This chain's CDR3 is CASQPEAATYEQYF. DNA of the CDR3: TGCGCCAGCCAACCGGAGGCGGCAACCTACGAGCAGTACTTC.

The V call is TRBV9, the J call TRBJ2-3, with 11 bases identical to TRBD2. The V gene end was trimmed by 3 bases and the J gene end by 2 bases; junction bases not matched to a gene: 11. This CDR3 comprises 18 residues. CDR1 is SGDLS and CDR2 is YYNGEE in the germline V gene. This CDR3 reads CASSATSGRREVTDTQYF. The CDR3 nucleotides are TGTGCCAGCAGCGCCACTAGCGGGAGAAGGGAGGTCACAGATACGCAGTATTTT.

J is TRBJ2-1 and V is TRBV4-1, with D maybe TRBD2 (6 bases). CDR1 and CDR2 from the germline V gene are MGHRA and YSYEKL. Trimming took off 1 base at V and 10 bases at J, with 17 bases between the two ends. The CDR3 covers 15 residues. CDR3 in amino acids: CASSQVHGGTGEQFF. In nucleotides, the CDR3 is TGCGCCAGCAGCCAAGTTCACGGCGGGACTGGCGAGCAGTTCTTC.

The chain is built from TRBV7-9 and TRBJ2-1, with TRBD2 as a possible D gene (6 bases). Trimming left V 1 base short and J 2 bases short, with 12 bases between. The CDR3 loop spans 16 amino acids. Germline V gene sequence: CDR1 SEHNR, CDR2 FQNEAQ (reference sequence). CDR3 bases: TGTGCCAGCAGCTTAGAACGGGAGCGCCCCTACAATGAGCAGTTCTTC. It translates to CASSLERERPYNEQFF.

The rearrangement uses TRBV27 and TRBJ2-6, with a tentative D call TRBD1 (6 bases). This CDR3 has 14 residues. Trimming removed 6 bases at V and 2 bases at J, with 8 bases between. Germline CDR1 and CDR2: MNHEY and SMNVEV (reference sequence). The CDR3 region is CASRPGAGANVLTF. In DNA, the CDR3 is TGTGCCAGCAGGCCAGGGGCTGGGGCCAACGTCCTGACTTTC.

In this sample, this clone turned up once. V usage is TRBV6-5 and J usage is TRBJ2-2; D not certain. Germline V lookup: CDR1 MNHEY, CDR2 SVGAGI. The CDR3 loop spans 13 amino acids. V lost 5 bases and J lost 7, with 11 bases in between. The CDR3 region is CASSPRTYGELFF. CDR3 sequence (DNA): TGTGCCAGCAGTCCCCGCACATACGGGGAGCTGTTTTTT.

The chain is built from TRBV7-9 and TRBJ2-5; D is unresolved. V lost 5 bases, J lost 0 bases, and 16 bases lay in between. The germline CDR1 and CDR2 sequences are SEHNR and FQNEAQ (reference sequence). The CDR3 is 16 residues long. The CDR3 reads CASSGTTARYQETQYF. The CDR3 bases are TGTGCCAGCAGCGGAACGACGGCTAGGTACCAAGAGACCCAGTACTTC. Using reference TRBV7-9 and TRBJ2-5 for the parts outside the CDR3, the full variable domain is DTGVSQNPRHKITKRGQNVTFRCDPISEHNRLYWYRQTLGQGPEFLTYFQNEAQLEKSRLLSDRFSAERPKGSFSTLEIQRTEQGDSAMYLCASSGTTARYQETQYFGPGTRLLVL.

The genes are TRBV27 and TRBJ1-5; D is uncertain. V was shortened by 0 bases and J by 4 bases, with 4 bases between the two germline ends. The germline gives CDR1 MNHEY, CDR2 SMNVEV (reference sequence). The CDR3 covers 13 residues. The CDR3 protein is CASSLSLNQPQHF. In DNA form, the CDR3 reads TGTGCCAGCAGTTTATCTTTAAATCAGCCCCAGCATTTT.